This T cell receptor (beta chain) was captured by sequencing in a study of T cell responses to AZD1222 COVID-19 vaccine. General study results and limits: Most donors were white British, females outnumbered males, and clonal diversity was possibly underestimated. Regions left unmutated in variants are reportedly the target of nearly half of spike-specific TCRs.

The CDR3 totals 13 residues. The V end was cut by 4 bases, the J end by 7 bases, with 8 bases between. Germline values: CDR1 MGHDK, CDR2 SYGVNS. Worth noting for this clone: The antigen is not known.

Assay: immunoSEQ multiplex PCR; the TCRdb copy retains only in-frame clones and omits some. This sample has 80,000 or so clones, with 80% to 90% found just once. Both about-4-week and about-12-week second-dose recipients were combined. The chain combines TRBV25-1 with TRBJ1-6; D not certain. The receptor comes from an adult who received the AZD1222 COVID-19 vaccine. Sequenced material: peripheral blood, taken 28 days after the second AZD1222 dose. The CDR3 protein is CASSGTGNSPLHF. In nucleotides, the CDR3 is TGTGCCAGCAGTGGGACTGGGAATTCACCCCTCCACTTT.